What follows describes a single T cell receptor (beta chain). Its antigen remains unidentified. Unmatched junction bases numbered 21, after V lost 1 base and J lost 5 bases. The CDR3 is made up of 20 amino acids. The germline CDR1 and CDR2 sequences are DFQATT and SNEGSKA (reference sequence). This entry belongs to a study of CD8 T cells in ankylosing spondylitis. Study-wide findings and caveats: The study identified a TCR beta motif of under ten highly homologous variants that appeared characteristic of ankylosing spondylitis blood. The study looked at matched synovial fluid samples from ankylosing spondylitis patients. Disease-linked clones were reported to be significantly enriched there. A subset of motif variants has previously been described in the synovial fluid and blood of reactive arthritis.

With molecular barcodes, quantitative 5'-RACE was used to make the TCR beta libraries. TCRdb fed the 5' RACE reads into MiXCR, producing one record per CDR3 protein. This table holds hundreds of thousands of distinct CDR3 sequences, 25% to 30% found once. The J gene is TRBJ2-2, the V gene TRBV20-1, with TRBD2 matching over 8 bases. This clonotype originated in a male donor with ankylosing spondylitis. The sequencing input was blood, either unsorted or a sorted T cell fraction (not recorded which). The CDR3 DNA is TGCAGTGCTAGAGTCGTATCACACGGGGGGGAGGCGCGGCGAACCGGGGAGCTGTTTTTT. Translating it yields CSARVVSHGGEARRTGELFF.